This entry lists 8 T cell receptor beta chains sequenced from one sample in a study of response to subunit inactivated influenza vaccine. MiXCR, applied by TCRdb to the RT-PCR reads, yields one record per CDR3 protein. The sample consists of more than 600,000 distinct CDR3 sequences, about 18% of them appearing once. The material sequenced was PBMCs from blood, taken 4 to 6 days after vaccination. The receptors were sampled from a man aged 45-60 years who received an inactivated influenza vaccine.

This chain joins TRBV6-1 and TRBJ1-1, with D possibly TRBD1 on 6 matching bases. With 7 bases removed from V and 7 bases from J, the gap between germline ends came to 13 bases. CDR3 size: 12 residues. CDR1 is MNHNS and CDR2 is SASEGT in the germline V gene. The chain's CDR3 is CASTTGPYEAFF. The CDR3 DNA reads TGTGCCAGCACCACAGGGCCGTATGAAGCTTTCTTT.

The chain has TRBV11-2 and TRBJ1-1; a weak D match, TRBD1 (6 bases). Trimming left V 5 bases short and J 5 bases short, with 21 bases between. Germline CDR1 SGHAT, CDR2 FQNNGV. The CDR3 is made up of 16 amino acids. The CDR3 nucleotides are TGTGCCAGCAGCCAAGGGGGACGGGGGATTAGGACTGAAGCTTTCTTT. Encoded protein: CASSQGGRGIRTEAFF.

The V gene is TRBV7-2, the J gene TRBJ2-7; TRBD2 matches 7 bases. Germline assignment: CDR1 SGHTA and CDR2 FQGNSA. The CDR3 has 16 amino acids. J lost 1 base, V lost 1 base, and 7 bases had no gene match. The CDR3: CASSLEGLGNSYEQYF. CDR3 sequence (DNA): TGTGCCAGCAGCTTAGAAGGACTAGGAAATTCCTACGAGCAGTACTTC. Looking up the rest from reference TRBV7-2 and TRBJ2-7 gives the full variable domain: GAGVSQSPSNKVTEKGKDVELRCDPISGHTALYWYRQSLGQGLEFLIYFQGNSAPDKSGLPSDRFSAERTGGSVSTLTIQRTQQEDSAVYLCASSLEGLGNSYEQYFGPGTRLTVT.

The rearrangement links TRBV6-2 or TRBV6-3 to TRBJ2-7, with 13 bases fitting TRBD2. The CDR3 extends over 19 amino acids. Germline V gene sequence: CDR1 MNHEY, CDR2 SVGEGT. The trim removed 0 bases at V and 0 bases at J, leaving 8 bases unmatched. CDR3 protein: CASSYSPTSGRLSSYEQYF. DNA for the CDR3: TGTGCCAGCAGTTACTCCCCGACTAGCGGGAGGCTAAGCTCCTACGAGCAGTACTTC.

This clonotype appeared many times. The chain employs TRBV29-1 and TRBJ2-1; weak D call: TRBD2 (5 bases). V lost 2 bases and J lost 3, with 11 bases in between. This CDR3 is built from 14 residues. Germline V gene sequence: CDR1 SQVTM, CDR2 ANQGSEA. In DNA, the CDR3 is TGCAGCGTTGAAAAACGGGATGACTACAATGAGCAGTTCTTC. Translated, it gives CSVEKRDDYNEQFF.

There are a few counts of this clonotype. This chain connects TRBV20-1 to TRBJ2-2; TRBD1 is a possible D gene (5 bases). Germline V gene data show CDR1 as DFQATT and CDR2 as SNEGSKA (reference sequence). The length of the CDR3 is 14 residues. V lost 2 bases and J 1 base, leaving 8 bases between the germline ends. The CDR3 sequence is CSARPRVNTGELFF. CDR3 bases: TGCAGTGCTAGACCCAGGGTGAACACCGGGGAGCTGTTTTTT.

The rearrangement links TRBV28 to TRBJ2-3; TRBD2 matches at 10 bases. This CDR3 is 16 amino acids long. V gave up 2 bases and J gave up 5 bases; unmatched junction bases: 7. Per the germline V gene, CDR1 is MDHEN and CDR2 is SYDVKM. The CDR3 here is CASSLGTVAGGDTQYF. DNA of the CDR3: TGTGCCAGCAGTTTAGGGACAGTAGCGGGAGGAGATACGCAGTATTTT. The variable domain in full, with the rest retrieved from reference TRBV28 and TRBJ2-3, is DVKVTQSSRYLVKRTGEKVFLECVQDMDHENMFWYRQDPGLGLRLIYFSYDVKMKEKGDIPEGYSVSREKKERFSLILESASTNQTSMYLCASSLGTVAGGDTQYFGPGTRLTVL.

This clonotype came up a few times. CDR3 amino acids: CSVDAAERSGELFF. The CDR3 DNA is TGCAGCGTTGATGCGGCGGAGAGGTCCGGGGAGCTGTTTTTT. This chain links TRBV29-1 with TRBJ2-2, with D unresolved. Germline V CDR1 and CDR2: SQVTM, ANQGSEA. This CDR3 contains 14 residues. The V gene lost 3 bases and the J gene lost 6 bases, with 14 bases spanning the gap.